The 6 T cell receptor beta chains given below trace back to one sample, sequenced in a study of T-cell reconstitution after alpha-beta-depleted transplantation in children listed by TCRdb under 2016. The library came from PCR. Sequencing used an Illumina HiSeq 2500. TCR libraries were prepared with molecular barcoding, using unique molecular identifiers to normalize TCRbeta repertoire quantification. TCRdb reran the public reads through fastp at Q25 and MiXCR, keeping productive beta chains. Entries are consolidated by CDR3 protein sequence, retaining the most common genes and DNA. For this sample there are about 92,000 distinct CDR3 sequences; about 12% appear just once. The ten largest clones add up to more than 11% of the sample. Sequencing was performed on PBMCs from the stem cell graft donor, taken from the stem cell graft. The receptors shown here come from a human donor who donated a stem cell graft to a child with inherited bone marrow failure.

This clonotype came up many times. The genes are TRBV4-3 and TRBJ2-6; D gene ambiguous. From germline, CDR1 is LGHNA and CDR2 YSLEER. V was pared by 0 bases and J by 1 base, with 10 bases between. The CDR3 sequence is 17 residues long. CDR3 loop: CASSQDLQGSGANVLTF. The CDR3 coding sequence is TGCGCCAGCAGCCAAGATCTACAAGGGTCTGGGGCCAACGTCCTGACTTTC.

This clonotype was observed many times. This chain joins TRBV7-3 and TRBJ2-7, with D tentatively TRBD2 (7 bases). Germline V gene lookup returns CDR1 SGHTA and CDR2 FQGTGA. The ends were cut back, 5 bases at V and 6 bases at J, with 20 bases in the middle. The length of the CDR3 is 15 residues. CDR3 nucleotides: TGTGCCAGCAGCCCGAGGGGGGGGCTAGTTTCCGAGCAGTACTTC. Its translation: CASSPRGGLVSEQYF.

The rearrangement links TRBV12-3 or TRBV12-4 to TRBJ1-2; D ambiguous. The CDR3 length is 14 residues. V gave up 6 bases and J gave up 5 bases, with 16 bases separating them. The CDR3 DNA reads as TGTGCCAGCAGCTTGGAAGACCCCATTTATGGCTACACCTTC. Amino acid sequence: CASSLEDPIYGYTF.

In its sample, this clonotype was seen many times. This sequence joins TRBV3-1 and TRBJ2-7; D is uncertain. There are 11 residues in the CDR3. CDR1 LGHDT and CDR2 YNNKEL come from the germline V gene (reference sequence). Trimming shortened V by 7 bases and J by 6 bases, and 10 bases separated the two germline ends. The CDR3 region is CASTLGGEQYF. CDR3 DNA: TGTGCCAGCACCCTAGGTGGCGAGCAGTACTTC.

This clonotype appeared many times. V and J are TRBV4-3 and TRBJ2-7, with D unclear. The germline gives CDR1 LGHNA, CDR2 YSLEER. CDR3 length: 14 amino acids. Trimming removed 1 base at V and 5 bases at J, with 12 bases between. The CDR3 DNA is TGCGCCAGCAGCCAAGGACCAGGCCGTCACGAGCAGTACTTC. Translation gives CASSQGPGRHEQYF.

This clonotype was seen ten or more times. The V and J genes are TRBV6-2 or TRBV6-3 and TRBJ2-1; 7 bases are a match to TRBD2. After removal of 6 bases from V and 5 bases from J, the junction contained 7 bases not matched to a gene. Germline V gene sequence: CDR1 MNHEY, CDR2 SVGEGT. This CDR3 contains 14 residues. This chain's CDR3 is CASSSSGVHNEQFF. The CDR3 DNA reads TGTGCCAGCAGCTCAAGCGGGGTCCACAATGAGCAGTTCTTC.